Below are 29 T cell receptor beta chains sequenced from a single sample in a study of CXCR3-negative and CXCR3-positive naive CD8 T cells. The libraries of TRB cDNA were constructed through 5' RACE using UMI labels. TCRdb reprocessed the 5' RACE reads; each CDR3 protein has one entry and no DNA is given. Its clone listing holds 90,000 to 150,000 distinct CDR3 sequences. Their antigens are not known. Study results and limitations: Against CXCR3-negative naive cells, CXCR3-positive naive cells showed more hydrophobic TRB CDR3s.

Input material: naive CXCR3+ CD8+ T cells from blood. Subset defined: CD45RO-CCR7+CD27+CD95- naive CD8+ T cells expressing CXCR3 (TNR3+). Receptor source: a human donor in good health. Some clones in this sample may be carry-over from other donors' samples.

The chain employs TRBV5-1 and TRBJ2-7. The V gene's germline CDR1 is SGHRS and CDR2 YFSETQ. The CDR3 has 15 residues. The CDR3 protein is CASSLASSSSYEQYF. The full variable domain, with the rest looked up from reference TRBV5-1 and TRBJ2-7, is KAGVTQTPRYLIKTRGQQVTLSCSPISGHRSVSWYQQTPGQGLQFLFEYFSETQRNKGNFPGRFSGRQFSNSRSEMNVSTLELGDSALYLCASSLASSSSYEQYFGPGTRLTVT.

This chain links TRBV27 with TRBJ1-1. From germline, CDR1 is MNHEY and CDR2 SMNVEV (reference sequence). The CDR3 has 15 amino acids. The CDR3 protein is CASSLGPIMNTEAFF.

The chain combines TRBV7-9 with TRBJ2-7; TCRdb reports TRBD2, a call that lacks DNA to check it against. Germline V CDR1 and CDR2: SEHNR, FQNEAQ (reference sequence). This CDR3 has 17 residues. The CDR3 is CASSLEFEAGGHYEQYF.

V usage is TRBV4-3 and J usage is TRBJ2-7; lacking DNA, the TRBD1 call made by TCRdb goes unchecked. The CDR3 is 15 amino acids. Germline CDR1 LGHNA, CDR2 YSLEER. CDR3 loop: CASSQDQGGGAEQYF.

J is TRBJ2-1 and V is TRBV19; checking the TCRdb D call of TRBD2 is not possible without DNA. The CDR3 length is 13 residues. Germline V lookup: CDR1 LNHDA, CDR2 SQIVND (reference sequence). This chain's CDR3 is CASSIVSPNEQFF.

The rearrangement joins TRBV9 to TRBJ2-2. CDR1 is SGDLS, CDR2 YYNGEE, per germline. CDR3 length: 13 amino acids. CDR3 in amino acids: CAQLWELTGELFF.

The rearrangement uses TRBV11-2 and TRBJ2-7; TCRdb outputs TRBD1, but without DNA this stays unchecked. Germline lookup yields CDR1 SGHAT and CDR2 FQNNGV. The CDR3 runs to 13 residues. The CDR3 spells CASAPGNLREQYF. Together with reference TRBV11-2 and TRBJ2-7, the CDR3 gives the full variable domain: EAGVAQSPRYKIIEKRQSVAFWCNPISGHATLYWYQQILGQGPKLLIQFQNNGVVDDSQLPKDRFSAERLKGVDSTLKIQPAKLEDSAVYLCASAPGNLREQYFGPGTRLTVT.

The rearrangement joins TRBV15 to TRBJ2-2; the TCRdb D gene call, TRBD2, has no DNA to confirm it. Looked up from germline, CDR1 is LNHNV and CDR2 is YYDKDF (reference sequence). The CDR3 covers 17 residues. Here the CDR3 reads CATSRDELAGVPGELFF. The complete variable domain, with remaining parts taken from reference TRBV15 and TRBJ2-2, reads DAMVIQNPRYQVTQFGKPVTLSCSQTLNHNVMYWYQQKSSQAPKLLFHYYDKDFNNEADTPDNFQSRRPNTSFCFLDIRSPGLGDTAMYLCATSRDELAGVPGELFFGEGSRLTVL.

This chain joins TRBV19 and TRBJ2-7; the TRBD1 assignment by TCRdb is unverifiable without DNA. CDR3 length equals 13 residues. The germline V gene encodes CDR1 LNHDA and CDR2 SQIVND (reference sequence). The CDR3 here is CASSIVPGYEQYF.

The J gene is TRBJ1-2, the V gene TRBV4-1; TCRdb's D call of TRBD1 is untestable without DNA. CDR1 is MGHRA and CDR2 is YSYEKL in the germline V gene. This CDR3 is built from 14 residues. CDR3 loop: CASSQGWGYYGYTF.

The chain links TRBV11-2 to TRBJ2-2; TCRdb returns TRBD1, unconfirmable since there is no DNA. Per the germline V gene, CDR1 is SGHAT and CDR2 is FQNNGV. The CDR3 length is 17 residues. This chain's CDR3 is CASSFPEGGANTGELFF.

The chain joins TRBV28 to TRBJ2-7. This CDR3 has 12 amino acids. The germline CDR1 and CDR2 sequences are MDHEN and SYDVKM. The CDR3 is CASSLEVYEQYF. The full variable domain, rest sourced from reference TRBV28 and TRBJ2-7, is DVKVTQSSRYLVKRTGEKVFLECVQDMDHENMFWYRQDPGLGLRLIYFSYDVKMKEKGDIPEGYSVSREKKERFSLILESASTNQTSMYLCASSLEVYEQYFGPGTRLTVT.

This chain links TRBV12-3 or TRBV12-4 with TRBJ2-3; TCRdb outputs TRBD2, but without DNA this stays unchecked. The CDR3 has 16 residues. CDR3 in amino acids: CASSSGGPEGTDTQYF.

The rearrangement links TRBV12-3 or TRBV12-4 to TRBJ2-7; with no DNA, the TCRdb D assignment of TRBD1 cannot be verified. The CDR3 runs 15 residues. The CDR3 sequence is CASSRPNEGAAEQYF.

The J gene is TRBJ1-2, the V gene TRBV6-5. This CDR3 is 13 amino acids long. Germline values: CDR1 MNHEY, CDR2 SVGAGI. CDR3 sequence: CASSPGLFYGYTF.

The chain combines TRBV28 with TRBJ2-5. The CDR3 covers 14 residues. Per the germline V gene, CDR1 is MDHEN and CDR2 is SYDVKM. The CDR3 sequence is CASSLGQETKTQYF.

This chain connects TRBV2 to TRBJ2-2; the TCRdb D gene call, TRBD1, has no DNA to confirm it. The germline V gene has CDR1 SNHLY and CDR2 FYNNEI. The CDR3 has 13 amino acids. CDR3 loop: CASRDRATGELFF.

This chain joins TRBV20-1 and TRBJ2-7; TCRdb proposes TRBD2, but this gene call is untestable without DNA. From germline, CDR1 is DFQATT and CDR2 SNEGSKA (reference sequence). The CDR3 has 13 residues. CDR3 amino acids: CSAGDFNSYEQYF.

The chain carries TRBV29-1 and TRBJ2-7. The V gene's germline CDR1 is SQVTM and CDR2 ANQGSEA. There are 13 residues in the CDR3. CDR3 loop: CSVEVPGSYEQYF.

V usage is TRBV7-6 and J usage is TRBJ1-6; TCRdb names TRBD1, which stays unverified in the absence of DNA. The length of the CDR3 is 16 residues. Germline V CDR1 and CDR2: SGHVS, FNYEAQ. CDR3 residues: CASSPDRGEYNSPLHF.

The chain links TRBV18 to TRBJ2-7; TCRdb outputs TRBD1, but without DNA this stays unchecked. CDR1 KGHSH and CDR2 LQKENI come from the germline V gene. The CDR3 has 13 amino acids. This chain's CDR3 is CASSSGTGDEQYF.

This rearrangement joins TRBV6-2 or TRBV6-3 to TRBJ1-1; TCRdb outputs TRBD1, but without DNA this stays unchecked. Germline V gene sequence: CDR1 MNHEY, CDR2 SVGEGT. The CDR3 consists of 11 residues. Here the CDR3 reads CASLPGQEAFF.

This chain uses TRBV5-1 with TRBJ2-7; the D call of TRBD1 rests on TCRdb alone, since no DNA is present to check it. Germline V gene data show CDR1 as SGHRS and CDR2 as YFSETQ. The CDR3 covers 15 residues. CDR3 residues: CASSPATGRTYEQYF.

This chain uses TRBV29-1 with TRBJ2-7; as DNA is missing, the TRBD1 call by TCRdb cannot be tested. This CDR3 has 15 residues. CDR1 and CDR2 (germline): SQVTM, ANQGSEA. The CDR3 region is CSVDTVDTTSYEQYF.

V is TRBV5-1 and J is TRBJ2-7; TCRdb calls TRBD1, which cannot be checked without DNA. CDR1 and CDR2 from the germline V gene are SGHRS and YFSETQ. This CDR3 spans 14 amino acids. CDR3 sequence: CASSFSGVSYEQYF.

This rearrangement joins TRBV20-1 to TRBJ2-3. The germline gives CDR1 DFQATT, CDR2 SNEGSKA (reference sequence). The CDR3 sequence is 11 residues long. The CDR3 sequence is CSARDGGTQYF.

J is TRBJ2-7 and V is TRBV28; TCRdb's D call, TRBD1, is unchecked because there is no DNA. The CDR3 runs to 14 residues. Germline-derived CDR1 and CDR2 are MDHEN and SYDVKM. The CDR3 is CASSPWGRPHEQYF.

The chain has TRBV11-2 and TRBJ2-3. CDR1 and CDR2 (germline): SGHAT, FQNNGV. This CDR3 contains 14 residues. This CDR3 reads CASSLGLGTDTQYF.

The chain links TRBV28 to TRBJ2-3; TCRdb's assignment of TRBD1 cannot be checked, as there is no DNA. From germline, CDR1 is MDHEN and CDR2 SYDVKM. The CDR3 is 15 amino acids. CDR3 loop: CASNRDRGLADTQYF.